The 10 T cell receptor beta chains reported below all come from one sample, sequenced in a study of blood T cell repertoires in COVID-19 (dated by TCRdb to between 2020 and 2021). The library relied on the immunoSEQ multiplex PCR assay. This is the immuneACCESS table as TCRdb keeps it, with only in-frame sequences that have V and J called. A part of the clones is gone; compared with another copy, unresolved V genes explain less than half, and the rest is unexplained. This sample gives 110,000 or so clones in total; approximately 90% of them show up just once. The ten largest clones capture roughly a quarter of the sample. Sample: peripheral blood. The source is a man between 65 and 79 years old with active or convalescent COVID-19.

The chain has TRBV30 and TRBJ1-1; no firm D call. Germline CDR1 is GTSNPN and CDR2 is SVGIG (reference sequence). The V end lost 4 bases, the J end lost 2 bases, and 17 bases lay between the germline ends. This CDR3 contains 15 residues. CDR3 loop: CAWIPQGRKNTEAFF. The DNA of the CDR3 is TGTGCCTGGATTCCTCAAGGGAGGAAAAACACTGAAGCTTTCTTT.

V usage is TRBV27 and J usage is TRBJ2-5, with a weak D call TRBD1 (6 bases). The CDR3 is 15 amino acids. Germline loops: CDR1 MNHEY, CDR2 SMNVEV (reference sequence). Trimming removed 6 bases from V and 3 bases from J, with 17 bases in between. CDR3 sequence (DNA): TGTGCCAGCAGCAACAGGGCGGTCGACAAAGAGACCCAGTACTTC. It specifies CASSNRAVDKETQYF.

The V call is TRBV15, the J call TRBJ1-4, with D possibly matching TRBD1 (5 bases). The germline CDR1 and CDR2 sequences are LNHNV and YYDKDF (reference sequence). The CDR3 extends over 15 amino acids. V was pared by 3 bases and J by 7 bases, with 15 bases between. The CDR3 nucleotides read TGTGCCACCAGCAGGCTAGGCAGGGATAGTGAAAAACTGTTTTTT. It codes for CATSRLGRDSEKLFF.

This chain links TRBV11-2 with TRBJ2-1; 9 bases align to TRBD1. CDR1 is SGHAT and CDR2 is FQNNGV in the germline V gene. The V and J ends lost 7 bases and 7 bases, in that order; junction bases with no gene match: 11. CDR3 length: 15 amino acids. Here the CDR3 DNA reads TGTGCCAGCACCTTGGACAGGGGAGTTTGGAATGAGCAGTTCTTC. This codes for CASTLDRGVWNEQFF.

The chain couples TRBV10-3 to TRBJ2-3, with 16 positions matching TRBD2. V lost 6 bases, J lost 2 bases, and 5 bases stayed unmatched. This CDR3 region has 17 residues. In germline, CDR1 is ENHRY, CDR2 SYGVKD. The CDR3: CAIRPGLAGGPTDTQYF. CDR3 bases: TGTGCCATCAGACCGGGACTAGCGGGAGGGCCCACAGATACGCAGTATTTT.

The genes are TRBV18 and TRBJ1-3, with a weak D call TRBD1 (6 bases). With 2 bases removed from V and 4 bases from J, the gap between germline ends came to 12 bases. Germline CDR1 reads KGHSH; CDR2 reads LQKENI. The CDR3 consists of 15 residues. CDR3 in DNA: TGTGCCAGCTCACCAGGGGGCGCGCTCGGAAACACCATATATTTT. Translated: CASSPGGALGNTIYF.

This rearrangement joins TRBV5-4 to TRBJ2-2; D may be TRBD1 (5 bases). V lost 0 bases and J lost 6, with 6 bases in between. The CDR3 is made up of 13 amino acids. Germline values: CDR1 SGHNT, CDR2 YYREEE (reference sequence). The CDR3 bases are TGTGCCAGCAGCTTGGCCAGGGCCGGGGAGCTGTTTTTT. Translation: CASSLARAGELFF.

Points on this clone: A single base separates this from a much larger clone, so it may be a read error. Distinct nucleotide sequences in the sample also encode this CDR3. This chain connects TRBV5-4 to TRBJ2-1; 14 bases fit TRBD2. Unmatched junction bases numbered 8, after V lost 4 bases and J lost 8 bases. This CDR3 comprises 16 residues. Germline values: CDR1 SGHNT, CDR2 YYREEE (reference sequence). CDR3 residues: CASSPGTSGRGHEQFF. The DNA for the CDR3 is TGTGCCAGCAGCCCCGGGACTAGCGGGAGAGGCCATGAGCAGTTCTTC.

The chain combines TRBV11-2 with TRBJ2-7; tentatively, D is TRBD1 (6 bases). The CDR3 sequence is 13 residues long. Trimming left V 5 bases short and J 0 bases short, with 8 bases between. CDR1 SGHAT and CDR2 FQNNGV come from the germline V gene. The CDR3, as DNA: TGTGCCAGCAGCCGACAGGTCTCCTACGAGCAGTACTTC. Its translation: CASSRQVSYEQYF.

The chain employs TRBV7-9 and TRBJ1-1; 7 positions agree with TRBD1. V dropped 5 bases and J dropped 5; count of bases not matched to a gene: 11. The CDR3 length is 15 residues. Germline CDR1 reads SEHNR; CDR2 reads FQNEAQ (reference sequence). The CDR3 sequence is CASSRGDRERTEAFF. CDR3 sequence (DNA): TGTGCCAGCAGCCGCGGAGACAGGGAGAGGACTGAAGCTTTCTTT.